The present TCR beta chain was sequenced within a study of cytomegalovirus exposure and HLA in healthy donors. Study observations and caveats: In vitro data verified a few CMV-associated chains as specific for CMV antigens.

With respect to this clone: Its antigen is not known. At one boundary the junction diverges from the germline segment, which might be a read error.

The PCR ran on 60 Vbeta and 13 Jbeta primers. Sequencing was performed with immunoSEQ multiplex PCR; in TCRdb, only in-frame clones are kept and a portion is missing. The sample has more than 100,000 clones; approximately 78% are singletons. Specimen: PBMCs. This receptor was taken from a woman aged 25-40 years in good health and CMV-seropositive.

CDR3: CAISLPGGTDTQYF. CDR3 coding DNA: TGTGCCATCAGCTTGCCGGGAGGCACAGATACGCAGTATTTT. The chain couples TRBV5-4 to TRBJ2-3, with a possible D match to TRBD2 (6 bases). Germline V lookup: CDR1 SGHNT, CDR2 YYREEE (reference sequence). The CDR3 has 14 amino acids.